This TCR beta chain derives from a study of regulatory dendritic cells for organ transplantation. The data were produced by immunoSEQ multiplex PCR, yet TCRdb's version contains in-frame clones alone and is incomplete. The table includes thousands of clones, roughly 61% detected once. This clone is medium-sized by share. Its antigen remains unknown. Study-wide results and caveats: Naive CD4+ and CD8+ repertoires were highly diverse; memory CD8+ was most oligoclonal. The authors noted considerable between-person heterogeneity in alloreactive memory CD8+ cells.

The sequenced sample was memory CD8+ T cells from blood. Described subset: CD45RO+ memory T cells. This TCR was sampled from a human donor in good health.

The CDR3 region has the DNA TGCAGCGCCCAGGGGGGACCCCAGGTTCCGAATGAGCAGTTCTTC. Translating it yields CSAQGGPQVPNEQFF. The rearrangement joins TRBV29-1 to TRBJ2-1; maybe TRBD1 (7 bases). Germline CDR1 reads SQVTM; CDR2 reads ANQGSEA. The V and J ends lost 7 bases and 7 bases respectively, with 23 bases between them. The CDR3 loop spans 15 amino acids.